The T cell receptor beta chain under discussion was sequenced for a study of cytomegalovirus exposure and HLA in healthy donors. Use of 60 Vbeta and 13 Jbeta primers characterized the PCR. Using immunoSEQ multiplex PCR, the repertoire was profiled, and TCRdb retains in-frame clones only, with some absent. Its clone listing holds approximately 110,000 clones. Deletions cut 0 bases from V and 7 bases from J, with 10 bases between. The CDR3 has 14 amino acids. Germline lookup yields CDR1 SGHRS and CDR2 YFSETQ. Turning to this clone: Its antigen is not identified.

Healthy bone marrow donors made up the cohort. Broader study findings: Upon later analysis, TCR association rates were observed to vary by HLA locus, being highest for DRB1 and lowest for HLA-C. Donor immune exposure was known only as CMV serostatus. About 87% or about 30% of the time was how often most TCR beta V segments were productive, according to an earlier analysis.

The TCR comes from a man younger than 35 in good health and CMV-seronegative. The source material was PBMCs. The gene calls are TRBV5-1 and TRBJ1-4; D perhaps matches TRBD1 (5 bases). In nucleotides, the CDR3 is TGCGCCAGCAGCTTGGCCCCGGGACTTGAAAAACTGTTTTTT. Translation gives CASSLAPGLEKLFF.